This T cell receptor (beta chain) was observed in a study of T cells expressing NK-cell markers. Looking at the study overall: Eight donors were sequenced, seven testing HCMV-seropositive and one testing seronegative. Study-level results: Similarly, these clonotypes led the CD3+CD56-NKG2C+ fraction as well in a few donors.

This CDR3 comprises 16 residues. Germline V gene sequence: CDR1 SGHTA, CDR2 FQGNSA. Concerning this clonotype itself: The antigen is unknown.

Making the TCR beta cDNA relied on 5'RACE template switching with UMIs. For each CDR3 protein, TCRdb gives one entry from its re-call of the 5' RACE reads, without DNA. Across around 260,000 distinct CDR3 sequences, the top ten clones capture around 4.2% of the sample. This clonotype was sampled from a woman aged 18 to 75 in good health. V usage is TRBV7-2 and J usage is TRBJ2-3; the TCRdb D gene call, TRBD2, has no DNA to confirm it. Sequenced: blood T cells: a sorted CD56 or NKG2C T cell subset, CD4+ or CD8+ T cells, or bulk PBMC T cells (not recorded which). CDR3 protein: CASSLNPGRASDTQYF.